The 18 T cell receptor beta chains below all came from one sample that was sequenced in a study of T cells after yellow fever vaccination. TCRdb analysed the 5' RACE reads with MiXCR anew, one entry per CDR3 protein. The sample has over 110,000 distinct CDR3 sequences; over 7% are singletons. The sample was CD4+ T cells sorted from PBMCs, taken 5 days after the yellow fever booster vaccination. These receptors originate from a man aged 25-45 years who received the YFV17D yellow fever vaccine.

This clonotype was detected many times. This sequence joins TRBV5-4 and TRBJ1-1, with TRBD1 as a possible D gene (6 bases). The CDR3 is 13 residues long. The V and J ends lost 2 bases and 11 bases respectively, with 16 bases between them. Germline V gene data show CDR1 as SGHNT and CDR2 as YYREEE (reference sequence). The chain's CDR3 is CASSFGGGKAAFF. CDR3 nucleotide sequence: TGTGCCAGCAGCTTTGGTGGGGGCAAGGCGGCTTTCTTT.

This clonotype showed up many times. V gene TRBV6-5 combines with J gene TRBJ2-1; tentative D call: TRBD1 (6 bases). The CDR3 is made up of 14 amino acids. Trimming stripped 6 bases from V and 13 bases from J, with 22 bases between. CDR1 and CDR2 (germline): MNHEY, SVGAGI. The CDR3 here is CASRRDRNLPTQFF. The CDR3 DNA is TGTGCCAGCAGACGAGACAGGAATCTTCCAACTCAGTTCTTC.

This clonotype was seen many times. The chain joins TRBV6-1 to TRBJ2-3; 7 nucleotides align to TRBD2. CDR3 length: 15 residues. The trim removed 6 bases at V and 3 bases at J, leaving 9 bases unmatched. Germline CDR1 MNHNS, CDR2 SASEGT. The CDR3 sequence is CASRTLSGGTDTQYF. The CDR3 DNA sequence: TGTGCCAGCAGAACCCTCTCGGGAGGAACAGATACGCAGTATTTT.

The CDR3 coding sequence is TGTGCCTGCTCCCAGAGGGTCAGCGGGAGGGAAAATGAGCAGTTCTTC. Protein product: CACSQRVSGRENEQFF. The chain carries TRBV3-1 and TRBJ2-1, with 10 bases matching TRBD2. The CDR3 runs 16 residues. Losses at the gene ends were 11 bases for V and 7 bases for J; bases not matched to a gene: 17. Looked up from germline, CDR1 is LGHDT and CDR2 is YNNKEL (reference sequence).

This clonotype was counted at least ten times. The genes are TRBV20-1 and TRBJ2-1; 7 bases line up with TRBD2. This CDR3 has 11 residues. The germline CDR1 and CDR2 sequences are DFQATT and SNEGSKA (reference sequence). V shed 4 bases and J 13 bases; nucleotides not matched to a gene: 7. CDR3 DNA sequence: TGCAGTGCTATTTCCGGGACTATACAGTTCTTC. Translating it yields CSAISGTIQFF.

DNA for the CDR3: TGCGCCAGCAGCTACCCCGGGACAAGAGAGACCCAGTACTTC. Its translation is CASSYPGTRETQYF. J is TRBJ2-5 and V is TRBV5-1, with D maybe TRBD1 (6 bases). Germline loops: CDR1 SGHRS, CDR2 YFSETQ. Trimming took 3 bases from V and 4 from J, leaving 13 bases between them. This CDR3 comprises 14 residues.

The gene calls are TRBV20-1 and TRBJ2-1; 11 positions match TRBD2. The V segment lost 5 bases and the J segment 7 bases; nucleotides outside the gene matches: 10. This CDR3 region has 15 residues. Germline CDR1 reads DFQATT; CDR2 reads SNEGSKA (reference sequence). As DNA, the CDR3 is TGCAGTGCTTACAGACTAGCGGGAATCACGAATGAGCAGTTCTTC. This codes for CSAYRLAGITNEQFF.

CDR3 coding DNA: TGCAGTGCTCCCCTCTCCGGGGGAGTCTGGGGCGAGCAGTACTTC. Translating gives CSAPLSGGVWGEQYF. V and J are TRBV20-1 and TRBJ2-7; a possible D gene is TRBD2 (6 bases). V was pared by 5 bases and J by 6 bases, with 23 bases between. This CDR3 region has 15 residues. Per the germline V gene, CDR1 is DFQATT and CDR2 is SNEGSKA (reference sequence).

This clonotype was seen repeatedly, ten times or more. DNA for the CDR3: TGTGCCAGCAGTTATGGTGGTAGCGGGAAGTACGAGCAGTACTTC. Translated: CASSYGGSGKYEQYF. The V call is TRBV6-5, the J call TRBJ2-7; 8 bases match TRBD2. The CDR3 length is 15 residues. Germline assignment: CDR1 MNHEY and CDR2 SVGAGI. The ends lost 3 bases at V and 4 bases at J; junction bases unmatched: 8.

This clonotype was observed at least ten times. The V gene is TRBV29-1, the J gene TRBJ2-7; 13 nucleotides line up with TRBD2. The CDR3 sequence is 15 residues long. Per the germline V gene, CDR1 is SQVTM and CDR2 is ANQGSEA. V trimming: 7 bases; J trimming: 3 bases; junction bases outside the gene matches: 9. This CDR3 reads CSASGTSGILYEQYF. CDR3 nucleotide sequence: TGCAGCGCCTCCGGGACTAGCGGGATCCTCTACGAGCAGTACTTC.

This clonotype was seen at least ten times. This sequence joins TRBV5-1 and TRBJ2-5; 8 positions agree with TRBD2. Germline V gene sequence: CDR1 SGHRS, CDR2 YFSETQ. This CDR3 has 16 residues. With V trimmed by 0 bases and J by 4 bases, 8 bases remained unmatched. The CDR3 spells CASSLAPAGEGETQYF. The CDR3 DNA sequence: TGCGCCAGCAGCTTGGCTCCAGCGGGAGAAGGAGAGACCCAGTACTTC.

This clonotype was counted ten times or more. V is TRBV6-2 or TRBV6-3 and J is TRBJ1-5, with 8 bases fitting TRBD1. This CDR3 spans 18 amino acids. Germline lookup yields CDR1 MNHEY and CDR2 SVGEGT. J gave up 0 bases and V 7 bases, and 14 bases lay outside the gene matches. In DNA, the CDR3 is TGTGCCAGCACCCCCCGGGACAGGCTAGTATATAGCAATCAGCCCCAGCATTTT. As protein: CASTPRDRLVYSNQPQHF.

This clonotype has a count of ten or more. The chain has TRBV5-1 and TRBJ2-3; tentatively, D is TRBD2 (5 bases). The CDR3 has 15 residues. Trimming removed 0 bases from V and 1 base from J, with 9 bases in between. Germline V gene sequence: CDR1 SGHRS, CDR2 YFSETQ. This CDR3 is CASSLEVSGTDTQYF. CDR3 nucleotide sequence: TGCGCCAGCAGCTTGGAGGTTAGCGGCACAGATACGCAGTATTTT.

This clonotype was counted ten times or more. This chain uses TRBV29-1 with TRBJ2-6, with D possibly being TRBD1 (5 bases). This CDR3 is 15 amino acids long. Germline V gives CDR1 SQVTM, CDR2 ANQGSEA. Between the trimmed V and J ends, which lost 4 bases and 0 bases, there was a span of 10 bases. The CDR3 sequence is CSVVAGSSGANVLTF. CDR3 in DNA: TGCAGCGTTGTCGCAGGGTCCTCTGGGGCCAACGTCCTGACTTTC.

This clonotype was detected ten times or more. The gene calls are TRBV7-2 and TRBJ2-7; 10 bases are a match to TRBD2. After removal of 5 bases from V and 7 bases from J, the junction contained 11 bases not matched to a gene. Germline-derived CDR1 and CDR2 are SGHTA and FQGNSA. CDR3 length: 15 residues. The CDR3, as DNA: TGTGCCAGCAGCCGCATCAGCGGGAGGGGGGGGGAGCAGTACTTC. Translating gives CASSRISGRGGEQYF.

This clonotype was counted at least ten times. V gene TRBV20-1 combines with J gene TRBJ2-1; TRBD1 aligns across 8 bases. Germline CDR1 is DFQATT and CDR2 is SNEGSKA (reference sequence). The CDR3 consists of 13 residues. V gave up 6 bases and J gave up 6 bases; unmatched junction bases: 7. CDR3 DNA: TGCAGTGCCGGGCAGGGGGCGCGCAATGAGCAGTTCTTC. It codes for CSAGQGARNEQFF.

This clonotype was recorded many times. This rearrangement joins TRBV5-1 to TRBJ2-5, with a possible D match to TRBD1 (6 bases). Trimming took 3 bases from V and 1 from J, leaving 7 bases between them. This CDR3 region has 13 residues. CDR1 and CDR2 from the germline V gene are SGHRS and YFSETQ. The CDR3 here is CASSWTVQETQYF. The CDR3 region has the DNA TGCGCCAGCAGCTGGACAGTCCAAGAGACCCAGTACTTC.

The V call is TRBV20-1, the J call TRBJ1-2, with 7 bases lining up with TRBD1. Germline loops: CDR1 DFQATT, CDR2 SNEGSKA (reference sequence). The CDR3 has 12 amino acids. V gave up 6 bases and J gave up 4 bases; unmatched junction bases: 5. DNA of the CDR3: TGCAGTGCCAGACAGGGTCTCTATGGCTACACCTTC. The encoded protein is CSARQGLYGYTF.